This entry lists 18 T cell receptor beta chains sequenced from one sample in a study of blood T cell repertoires in COVID-19. TCRdb keeps only in-frame clones here, not all; method: immunoSEQ multiplex PCR. The repertoire holds over 80,000 clones, 85% to 95% seen once, with under 2% in the top ten. The sample taken for sequencing was peripheral blood. The receptors were sampled from a man between 60 and 70 years old with acute or convalescent COVID-19.

Here the CDR3 DNA reads TGTGCCAGCAGCGTAGGGGGGACTAGAAGTCGGGAGCAGTACTTC. It codes for CASSVGGTRSREQYF. The chain links TRBV9 to TRBJ2-7; 8 bases map to TRBD2. Germline CDR1 SGDLS, CDR2 YYNGEE. V lost 0 bases, J lost 7 bases, and 9 bases stayed unmatched. CDR3 size: 15 residues.

The chain is built from TRBV7-9 and TRBJ1-5; a weak D match, TRBD1 (6 bases). In germline, CDR1 is SEHNR, CDR2 FQNEAQ (reference sequence). CDR3 length: 17 amino acids. The V end was cut by 4 bases, the J end by 5 bases, with 21 bases between. The CDR3 reads CASSSSQGPGVDQPQHF. The CDR3 DNA sequence: TGTGCCAGCAGCTCCTCTCAGGGGCCAGGGGTGGATCAGCCCCAGCATTTT.

Sample share makes this clone large. The junction departs from germline at one end; a sequencing error may be responsible. The chain carries TRBV19 and TRBJ1-3; the D gene is possibly TRBD1 (5 bases). Germline loops: CDR1 LNHDA, CDR2 SQIVND (reference sequence). The CDR3 is 15 amino acids. The CDR3 region is CASSVDGTLGNTIYF. The CDR3 DNA sequence: TGTGCCAGTAGTGTAGACGGGACTCTTGGAAACACCATATATTTT.

This clone appeared once. The chain links TRBV4-3 to TRBJ2-1, with TRBD2 identical over 14 bases. From germline, CDR1 is LGHNA and CDR2 YSLEER. The CDR3 has 18 amino acids. The V and J ends lost 6 bases and 4 bases, in that order; junction bases with no gene match: 11. In nucleotides, the CDR3 is TGCGCCAGCAGTGTGGGACTAGCGGGAGCGGGAGTTTACAATGAGCAGTTCTTC. It encodes CASSVGLAGAGVYNEQFF.

The V and J genes are TRBV11-1 and TRBJ2-3, with D tentatively TRBD1 (6 bases). Germline V gene lookup returns CDR1 SGHAT and CDR2 FQDESV (reference sequence). The CDR3 loop spans 13 amino acids. V was trimmed by 5 bases and J by 3 bases, leaving 9 bases between them. CDR3 coding DNA: TGTGCCAGCAGCCCCGACAGGACAGATACGCAGTATTTT. Protein sequence: CASSPDRTDTQYF.

This clone was observed a handful of times. The CDR3 sequence is CASSPAGDYEQYF. The CDR3 bases are TGCGCCAGCAGCCCGGCGGGGGACTACGAGCAGTACTTC. The chain has TRBV4-1 and TRBJ2-7; TRBD2 agrees at 7 bases. V trimming: 4 bases; J trimming: 3 bases; junction bases outside the gene matches: 3. Per germline, CDR1 MGHRA and CDR2 YSYEKL. CDR3 size: 13 residues.

This clone was picked up one time. This chain joins TRBV18 and TRBJ1-4, with 9 bases lining up with TRBD1. V shed 6 bases and J 4 bases; nucleotides not matched to a gene: 3. Germline assignment: CDR1 KGHSH and CDR2 LQKENI. CDR3 length: 14 residues. As DNA, the CDR3 is TGTGCCAGCTCGCGGACAGGGGTTAATGAAAAACTGTTTTTT. As protein: CASSRTGVNEKLFF.

V and J are TRBV24-1 and TRBJ1-5, with D tentatively TRBD1 (5 bases). Germline V CDR1 and CDR2: KGHDR, SFDVKD. With 4 bases removed from V and 7 bases from J, the gap between germline ends came to 13 bases. The CDR3 spans 14 residues. CDR3: CATSEVDTSQPQHF. In nucleotides, the CDR3 is TGTGCCACCAGTGAAGTGGACACTTCCCAGCCCCAGCATTTT.

This clone was seen a single time. The chain carries TRBV19 and TRBJ2-1; D possibly corresponds to TRBD2 (6 bases). This CDR3 is built from 16 residues. Per the germline V gene, CDR1 is LNHDA and CDR2 is SQIVND (reference sequence). Trimming stripped 6 bases from V and 0 bases from J, with 15 bases between. The CDR3 sequence is CASRTRLASSYNEQFF. CDR3 bases: TGTGCCAGTAGGACGCGCCTAGCGTCCTCCTACAATGAGCAGTTCTTC.

This sequence joins TRBV11-2 and TRBJ2-2, with TRBD2 matching 9 bases. CDR3 length equals 17 residues. The V and J ends lost 5 bases and 3 bases, in that order; junction bases with no gene match: 10. Germline V gene data show CDR1 as SGHAT and CDR2 as FQNNGV. CDR3 nucleotide sequence: TGTGCCAGCAGCCCACAGGGCGGCGGGAGGGACACCGGGGAGCTGTTTTTT. Translating it yields CASSPQGGGRDTGELFF.

The chain is built from TRBV12-3 or TRBV12-4 and TRBJ2-7, with TRBD2 identical over 7 bases. The CDR3 covers 11 residues. V shed 1 base and J 10 bases; nucleotides not matched to a gene: 1. The CDR3 DNA is TGTGCCAGCAGTTTAGGGGAGGGACAGTACTTC. As protein: CASSLGEGQYF.

The chain recombines TRBV7-8 with TRBJ2-5, with TRBD1 as a possible D gene (5 bases). Looked up from germline, CDR1 is SGHVS and CDR2 is FQNEAQ. The CDR3 length is 14 residues. V was trimmed by 5 bases and J by 5 bases, leaving 15 bases between them. CDR3 sequence reads: CASSRVTKGETQYF. The CDR3 DNA sequence: TGTGCCAGCAGCCGAGTGACCAAGGGGGAGACCCAGTACTTC.

V usage is TRBV28 and J usage is TRBJ1-5, with 7 bases that match TRBD1. The CDR3 totals 14 residues. The trim removed 6 bases at V and 3 bases at J, leaving 5 bases unmatched. The germline gives CDR1 MDHEN, CDR2 SYDVKM. CDR3 DNA: TGTGCCAGCAGGACCGAGGGGGCCAATCAGCCCCAGCATTTT. Its translation: CASRTEGANQPQHF.

V and J are TRBV11-3 and TRBJ2-1; 8 bases are a match to TRBD2. The CDR3 extends over 16 amino acids. CDR1 and CDR2 (germline): SGHNT, YENEEA. Losses at the gene ends were 1 base for V and 5 bases for J; bases not matched to a gene: 7. CDR3 residues: CASSLAGGPRHNEQFF. The CDR3 DNA follows: TGTGCCAGCAGCTTAGCGGGAGGGCCTCGTCACAATGAGCAGTTCTTC.

The CDR3, as DNA: TGTGCCAGCAGAAACAGGGGTGAAGCTTTCTTT. Translating it yields CASRNRGEAFF. The gene calls are TRBV5-6 and TRBJ1-1, with 7 nucleotides matching TRBD1. The trim removed 5 bases at V and 7 bases at J, leaving 2 bases unmatched. CDR1 is SGHDT, CDR2 YYEEEE, per germline. The CDR3 consists of 11 residues.

This CDR3 reads CASSARGRDGYTF. In DNA form, the CDR3 reads TGTGCCAGCAGTGCTAGAGGGAGGGATGGCTACACCTTC. The chain is built from TRBV2 and TRBJ1-2; D not certain. V dropped 4 bases and J dropped 6 bases, with 12 bases sitting between them. The CDR3 has 13 residues. Per germline, CDR1 SNHLY and CDR2 FYNNEI.

This clone came up once. The CDR3 is CSALRGEETQYF. The CDR3 region has the DNA TGCAGCGCTCTCCGGGGAGAAGAGACCCAGTACTTC. The V call is TRBV29-1, the J call TRBJ2-5, with TRBD2 as a possible D gene (5 bases). V was clipped by 7 bases and J by 3 bases, with 12 bases between them. The CDR3 is made up of 12 amino acids. Germline-derived CDR1 and CDR2 are SQVTM and ANQGSEA.

This chain joins TRBV5-1 and TRBJ2-1, with TRBD2 identical over 9 bases. The V segment lost 0 bases and the J segment 6 bases; nucleotides outside the gene matches: 4. The CDR3 spans 15 residues. Germline loops: CDR1 SGHRS, CDR2 YFSETQ. The CDR3, as DNA: TGCGCCAGCAGCTTGGTAGCGGGAGTGGGCAATGAGCAGTTCTTC. As protein: CASSLVAGVGNEQFF.